These 25 T cell receptor beta chains were all obtained from the same sample, sequenced in a study of spatial heterogeneity in lung cancer. TCRdb reprocessed the 5' RACE reads via MiXCR and lists one record per CDR3 protein. The top ten hold around 16% of the sample, which has more than 95,000 distinct CDR3 sequences, approximately 12% seen once. Time point: blood at routine non-recurrence follow-up after resection. Whole RNA came from tumor, nontumor lung or frozen PBMC and was sequenced without being sorted. The source material was PBMCs, sampled at follow-up. The receptor set was obtained from a male donor with early-stage non-small cell lung cancer.

In its sample, this clonotype was seen a few times. This rearrangement joins TRBV2 to TRBJ1-2, with D unresolved. In germline, CDR1 is SNHLY, CDR2 FYNNEI. The CDR3 extends over 17 amino acids. Trimming cost V 8 bases and J 0 bases, with 22 bases left between them. The CDR3 DNA is TGTGCCAGCGTCAAAACGTGGGCAGCCGCATCTAACTATGGCTACACCTTC. This translates into CASVKTWAAASNYGYTF.

The CDR3 sequence: CASKEGAGKNIQYF. The CDR3 DNA reads TGTGCCAGCAAGGAGGGCGCGGGGAAAAACATTCAGTACTTC. This chain connects TRBV28 to TRBJ2-4; D possibly corresponds to TRBD2 (6 bases). CDR3 size: 14 residues. The ends were cut back, 7 bases at V and 4 bases at J, with 14 bases in the middle. Germline CDR1 MDHEN, CDR2 SYDVKM.

This clonotype was recorded a few times. The chain links TRBV7-2 to TRBJ2-3, with D tentatively TRBD2 (7 bases). CDR3 length: 19 residues. The germline gives CDR1 SGHTA, CDR2 FQGNSA. The V end lost 5 bases, the J end lost 2 bases, and 26 bases lay between the germline ends. CDR3 nucleotides: TGTGCCAGCAGCGCCTTCGCCCGACGGACGGGGGGCTACACAGATACGCAGTATTTT. The encoded protein is CASSAFARRTGGYTDTQYF.

The V call is TRBV6-5, the J call TRBJ1-3; D unresolved. The CDR3 is made up of 15 amino acids. The germline V gene encodes CDR1 MNHEY and CDR2 SVGAGI. V was trimmed by 5 bases and J by 2 bases, leaving 13 bases between them. The CDR3 loop is CASSPNMPPGNTIYF. CDR3 coding DNA: TGTGCCAGCAGTCCCAACATGCCCCCTGGAAACACCATATATTTT.

The CDR3: CASRAGVTEAFF. The CDR3 DNA is TGTGCCAGCAGGGCAGGGGTGACTGAAGCTTTCTTT. The V call is TRBV12-3 or TRBV12-4, the J call TRBJ1-1; a possible D gene is TRBD1 (6 bases). The CDR3 has 12 residues. The V and J ends lost 6 bases and 5 bases respectively, with 10 bases between them.

V is TRBV6-2 or TRBV6-3 and J is TRBJ1-1; possible D gene TRBD1, 6 bases. The CDR3 length is 17 residues. Trimming removed 6 bases at V and 1 base at J, with 21 bases between. Germline loops: CDR1 MNHEY, CDR2 SVGEGT. The CDR3 sequence is CASSSHLQGIKNTEAFF. In nucleotides, the CDR3 is TGTGCCAGCAGCTCCCACCTCCAGGGGATTAAGAACACTGAAGCTTTCTTT.

The chain links TRBV20-1 to TRBJ2-3; 7 bases match TRBD1. Trimming at V came to 0 bases and at J to 0 bases, leaving 3 bases not matched to a gene. From germline, CDR1 is DFQATT and CDR2 SNEGSKA (reference sequence). The CDR3 consists of 15 residues. CDR3 residues: CSARDQGESTDTQYF. CDR3 sequence (DNA): TGCAGTGCTAGAGATCAGGGGGAGAGCACAGATACGCAGTATTTT.

This clonotype was observed at least ten times. The chain is built from TRBV12-3 or TRBV12-4 and TRBJ1-1; D possibly corresponds to TRBD1 (6 bases). Trimming shortened V by 8 bases and J by 5 bases, and 18 bases separated the two germline ends. This CDR3 comprises 14 residues. The CDR3 region is CASGRGGRGTEAFF. CDR3 sequence (DNA): TGTGCCAGCGGACGAGGGGGAAGGGGGACTGAAGCTTTCTTT.

The J gene is TRBJ2-1, the V gene TRBV5-4; D perhaps matches TRBD1 (7 bases). Germline CDR1 is SGHNT and CDR2 is YYREEE (reference sequence). This CDR3 is 16 amino acids long. Trimming shortened V by 0 bases and J by 5 bases, and 15 bases separated the two germline ends. The CDR3 reads CASSLAGAGGHNEQFF. CDR3 nucleotide sequence: TGTGCCAGCAGCTTGGCCGGGGCAGGGGGGCACAATGAGCAGTTCTTC.

This clonotype was detected many times. The rearrangement uses TRBV28 and TRBJ2-5; D call uncertain. V gave up 10 bases and J gave up 4 bases, with 19 bases separating them. The CDR3 has 14 amino acids. Germline values: CDR1 MDHEN, CDR2 SYDVKM. CDR3 DNA sequence: TGTGCCACCCTCCTGACCAGGCTGAGAGAGACCCAGTACTTC. This codes for CATLLTRLRETQYF.

This clonotype has a single count. A read error may be the cause here, since a much bigger clone is one base away. The V gene is TRBV12-3 or TRBV12-4, the J gene TRBJ2-2, with a possible D match to TRBD1 (6 bases). CDR3 length: 14 amino acids. The ends were cut back, 6 bases at V and 0 bases at J, with 8 bases in the middle. The CDR3 reads CASRRTANTGELFF. Here the CDR3 DNA reads TGTGCCAGCAGAAGGACAGCGAACACCGGGGAGCTGTTTTTT.

This clonotype was counted only a few times. The chain has TRBV7-3 and TRBJ2-2; a possible D gene is TRBD2 (5 bases). From germline, CDR1 is SGHTA and CDR2 FQGTGA. This CDR3 is 17 amino acids long. The V end was cut by 2 bases, the J end by 3 bases, with 16 bases between. The chain's CDR3 is CASSLGRKEADTGELFF. The CDR3 DNA reads as TGTGCCAGCAGCTTAGGCCGGAAGGAGGCGGACACCGGGGAGCTGTTTTTT.

This clonotype was seen a few times. The chain links TRBV7-2 to TRBJ2-5; 9 nucleotides align to TRBD2. J gave up 5 bases and V 5 bases, and 6 bases lay outside the gene matches. CDR3 length: 14 amino acids. Germline V lookup: CDR1 SGHTA, CDR2 FQGNSA. The CDR3 bases are TGTGCCAGCAGCCGGGGGACTAGCAGGGAGACCCAGTACTTC. It yields the protein CASSRGTSRETQYF.

This clonotype was counted ten times or more. The gene calls are TRBV30 and TRBJ2-5; no definite D call. The CDR3 is 14 residues long. The V end lost 3 bases, the J end lost 9 bases, and 20 bases lay between the germline ends. The V gene's germline CDR1 is GTSNPN and CDR2 SVGIG (reference sequence). The DNA of the CDR3 is TGTGCCTGGAGCGCGAGCTCCCTATCGATGGCCCAGTACTTC. As protein: CAWSASSLSMAQYF.

In this sample, this clonotype turned up many times. V usage is TRBV29-1 and J usage is TRBJ2-5; D not certain. The CDR3 runs 14 residues. V lost 3 bases and J 1 base, leaving 12 bases between the germline ends. From germline, CDR1 is SQVTM and CDR2 ANQGSEA. The CDR3 nucleotides are TGCAGCGTTGAGGGCAGTGGGCCCCAAGAGACCCAGTACTTC. Translating gives CSVEGSGPQETQYF.

About this clonotype: A read error may account for a junction end that differs from germline. V and J are TRBV18 and TRBJ1-4; D unclear. Germline V gene lookup returns CDR1 KGHSH and CDR2 LQKENI. The CDR3 runs to 13 residues. CDR3 sequence (DNA): TGTGCCAGCTCACCGAACAGAAATGAAAATCTGTTTTTT. Amino acids: CASSPNRNENLFF. Full variable domain (remainder filled in from reference TRBV18 and TRBJ1-4): NAGVMQNPRHLVRRRGQEARLRCSPMKGHSHVYWYRQLPEEGLKFMVYLQKENIIDESGMPKERFSAEFPKEGPSILRIQQVVRGDSAAYFCASSPNRNENLFFGSGTQLSVL.

This clonotype was recorded many times. This chain links TRBV5-8 with TRBJ2-1; D may be TRBD1 or TRBD2 (6 bases each). V was clipped by 2 bases and J by 13 bases, with 22 bases between them. This CDR3 is built from 15 residues. Germline CDR1 and CDR2: SGHTS and YDEGEE. The DNA of the CDR3 is TGTGCCAGCAGCTTTGACATAGGGGGGCCCCTTTTCCAGTTCTTC. The encoded protein is CASSFDIGGPLFQFF. Based on the CDR3 plus reference TRBV5-8 and TRBJ2-1, the full variable domain is EAGVTQSPTHLIKTRGQQATLRCSPISGHTSVYWYQQALGLGLQFLLWYDEGEERNRGNFPPRFSGRQFPNYSSELNVNALELEDSALYLCASSFDIGGPLFQFFGPGTRLTVL.

This clonotype appeared a few times. V usage is TRBV9 and J usage is TRBJ2-1; 9 bases line up with TRBD1. This CDR3 is built from 15 residues. The germline V gene encodes CDR1 SGDLS and CDR2 YYNGEE. V was pared by 2 bases and J by 8 bases, with 8 bases of the junction left unmatched. The CDR3 protein is CASSVSGTGHHEQFF. The CDR3 coding sequence is TGTGCCAGCAGCGTTTCCGGGACAGGGCATCATGAGCAGTTCTTC.

This clonotype was counted a few times. V gene TRBV18 combines with J gene TRBJ2-2; D gene ambiguous. Per the germline V gene, CDR1 is KGHSH and CDR2 is LQKENI. This CDR3 is built from 14 residues. Trimming stripped 2 bases from V and 6 bases from J, with 10 bases between. Written as DNA, the CDR3 is TGTGCCAGCTCACCAAAGGGTGGAGCCGGGGAGCTGTTTTTT. Protein: CASSPKGGAGELFF.

This clonotype was seen ten or more times. The chain combines TRBV7-9 with TRBJ1-2, with 10 bases aligning to TRBD1. The V gene's germline CDR1 is SEHNR and CDR2 FQNEAQ (reference sequence). The CDR3 is 16 amino acids. Losses at the gene ends were 5 bases for V and 2 bases for J; bases not matched to a gene: 8. The DNA for the CDR3 is TGTGCCAGCAGCCAATGGACAGGGGGTAGGAACTATGGCTACACCTTC. It codes for CASSQWTGGRNYGYTF.

This clonotype was observed a handful of times. V gene TRBV9 combines with J gene TRBJ2-5; D gene unclear. V lost 0 bases and J 5 bases, leaving 17 bases between the germline ends. The CDR3 length is 16 residues. Germline V gene data show CDR1 as SGDLS and CDR2 as YYNGEE. This CDR3 reads CASSVATSTVGETQYF. The CDR3 nucleotides read TGTGCCAGCAGCGTAGCTACATCCACAGTTGGGGAGACCCAGTACTTC.

The chain links TRBV14 to TRBJ1-1; D remains ambiguous. The V gene's germline CDR1 is SGHDN and CDR2 FVKESK. Trimming shortened V by 4 bases and J by 4 bases, and 10 bases separated the two germline ends. The CDR3 loop spans 13 amino acids. This chain's CDR3 is CASSRSRGTEAFF. Written as DNA, the CDR3 is TGTGCCAGCAGCCGGTCACGAGGCACTGAAGCTTTCTTT.

The chain links TRBV4-1 to TRBJ2-1, with a weak D call TRBD1 (6 bases). Deletions cut 1 base from V and 0 bases from J, with 7 bases between. The germline V gene has CDR1 MGHRA and CDR2 YSYEKL. The CDR3 consists of 15 residues. The CDR3 loop reads CASSQAGVSYNEQFF. CDR3 nucleotides: TGCGCCAGCAGCCAAGCAGGGGTCTCCTACAATGAGCAGTTCTTC.

This clonotype was seen many times. This chain links TRBV4-1 with TRBJ2-3, with 12 bases aligning to TRBD2. The V segment lost 1 base and the J segment 8 bases; nucleotides outside the gene matches: 7. The CDR3 runs to 16 residues. Germline V gene sequence: CDR1 MGHRA, CDR2 YSYEKL. For the CDR3, the DNA is TGCGCCAGCAGCCAAGCCCTAGCGGGGGGGAAGGGTACGCAGTATTTT. Its translation: CASSQALAGGKGTQYF.

This clonotype was observed many times. CDR3 DNA: TGTGCCAGCTCAGAGGACAGCAAAGGTGGAAACACCATATATTTT. Translating gives CASSEDSKGGNTIYF. This rearrangement joins TRBV6-6 to TRBJ1-3, with D tentatively TRBD1 (6 bases). The CDR3 is 15 amino acids. CDR1 is MNHNY and CDR2 is SVGAGI in the germline V gene (reference sequence). Trimming pared 8 bases from V and 3 bases from J, leaving 17 bases between.